What follows are 16 T cell receptor beta chains derived from one specimen sequenced in a study of blood T cell repertoires in COVID-19. The data were produced by immunoSEQ multiplex PCR, yet TCRdb's version contains in-frame clones alone and is incomplete. The sample contains around 140,000 clones, about four fifths of which appear only once. Sequencing used peripheral blood. These receptors were obtained from a human donor in a cohort sampled during active COVID-19.

The chain couples TRBV7-8 to TRBJ2-2; 10 bases align to TRBD1. V trimming: 5 bases; J trimming: 3 bases; junction bases outside the gene matches: 3. The length of the CDR3 is 15 residues. The germline gives CDR1 SGHVS, CDR2 FQNEAQ. The chain's CDR3 is CASSGGTGDTGELFF. The CDR3 nucleotides read TGTGCCAGCAGCGGGGGGACAGGGGACACCGGGGAGCTGTTTTTT.

CDR3 protein: CASSYSEEDGYTF. Written as DNA, the CDR3 is TGTGCCAGCAGTTACTCGGAGGAGGATGGCTACACCTTC. The chain recombines TRBV6-5 with TRBJ1-2, with D hard to call. V was pared by 0 bases and J by 6 bases, with 8 bases between. This CDR3 region has 13 residues. The V gene's germline CDR1 is MNHEY and CDR2 SVGAGI.

This clone showed up just once. This rearrangement joins TRBV7-2 to TRBJ2-2; tentative D call: TRBD2 (5 bases). Germline CDR1 is SGHTA and CDR2 is FQGNSA. The CDR3 extends over 16 amino acids. V lost 3 bases and J 4 bases, leaving 15 bases between the germline ends. CDR3 residues: CASSFTASFITGELFF. CDR3 nucleotides: TGTGCCAGCAGCTTTACGGCTAGCTTCATCACCGGGGAGCTGTTTTTT.

The chain links TRBV7-2 to TRBJ2-5, with 9 bases lining up with TRBD1. The V gene end was trimmed by 0 bases and the J gene end by 0 bases; junction bases not matched to a gene: 2. Looked up from germline, CDR1 is SGHTA and CDR2 is FQGNSA. The CDR3 covers 16 residues. The CDR3 DNA reads as TGTGCCAGCAGCTTAGCACAGGGGGCTTACCAAGAGACCCAGTACTTC. As protein: CASSLAQGAYQETQYF.

The chain couples TRBV27 to TRBJ1-6; 7 bases map to TRBD1. The CDR3 is 14 amino acids. Trimming took 6 bases from V and 6 from J; bases not matched to a gene: 5. The germline V gene has CDR1 MNHEY and CDR2 SMNVEV (reference sequence). As DNA, the CDR3 is TGTGCCAGCAGAGTACAGGGGATTAATTCACCCCTCCACTTT. Encoded protein: CASRVQGINSPLHF.

V is TRBV5-1 and J is TRBJ2-3; 16 bases are shared with TRBD2. Trimming took 4 bases from V and 6 from J; bases not matched to a gene: 8. The CDR3 is 17 amino acids. Germline V gene sequence: CDR1 SGHRS, CDR2 YFSETQ. CDR3 residues: CASSPLGTSGGADTQYF. The DNA of the CDR3 is TGCGCCAGCAGCCCCCTGGGGACTAGCGGGGGGGCGGATACGCAGTATTTT.

This clone has more than one count but fewer than ten. The chain has TRBV11-2 and TRBJ1-6; 8 bases are a match to TRBD1. Germline loops: CDR1 SGHAT, CDR2 FQNNGV. This CDR3 has 15 residues. The trim removed 1 base at V and 7 bases at J, leaving 3 bases unmatched. CDR3 nucleotides: TGTGCCAGCAGCTTAGGCCGGGACAGGAATTCACCCCTCCACTTT. Translated, it gives CASSLGRDRNSPLHF.

The chain is built from TRBV5-1 and TRBJ1-1; D is perhaps TRBD1 (5 bases). This CDR3 contains 15 residues. CDR1 is SGHRS, CDR2 YFSETQ, per germline. V gave up 0 bases and J gave up 4 bases, with 13 bases separating them. CDR3 nucleotides: TGCGCCAGCAGCTTGGAGGCAGGAGGGGTCACTGAAGCTTTCTTT. Protein: CASSLEAGGVTEAFF.

The chain is built from TRBV23-1 and TRBJ2-7; 13 positions agree with TRBD2. TRBV23-1 is an open reading frame whose function is uncertain. V lost 2 bases and J lost 6; bases outside the gene matches: 10. The CDR3 totals 17 residues. The CDR3: CASSQENHGTSGIEQYV. The CDR3 DNA is TGCGCCAGCAGTCAAGAAAATCACGGGACTAGCGGGATCGAGCAGTACGTC.

The rearrangement links TRBV4-1 to TRBJ2-1; the D gene is possibly TRBD2 (5 bases). V lost 2 bases to trimming and J lost 7 bases, with 9 bases between them. The CDR3 covers 13 residues. The V gene's germline CDR1 is MGHRA and CDR2 YSYEKL. CDR3 DNA sequence: TGCGCCAGCAGCCAACATGGGGAGAATGAGCAGTTCTTC. It yields the protein CASSQHGENEQFF.

The chain has TRBV7-2 and TRBJ2-2; D perhaps matches TRBD1 (6 bases). In germline, CDR1 is SGHTA, CDR2 FQGNSA. V lost 1 base and J lost 7, with 16 bases in between. This CDR3 has 16 residues. This CDR3 is CASSLEGTLTGGELFF. The DNA of the CDR3 is TGTGCCAGCAGCTTAGAGGGGACACTAACGGGCGGGGAGCTGTTTTTT.

The V gene is TRBV4-1, the J gene TRBJ2-7, with D possibly TRBD2 on 6 matching bases. Per the germline V gene, CDR1 is MGHRA and CDR2 is YSYEKL. V was cut by 1 base and J by 6 bases, with 13 bases left in between. This CDR3 spans 14 amino acids. DNA of the CDR3: TGCGCCAGCAGCCAAGCGTACGGGAGCTCCGAGCAGTACGTC. The encoded protein is CASSQAYGSSEQYV.

This chain uses TRBV3-1 (or the pseudogene TRBV3-2) with TRBJ1-6, with D perhaps TRBD1 (5 bases). The CDR3 contains 14 residues. Between the trimmed V and J ends, which lost 1 base and 7 bases, there was a span of 8 bases. The germline gives CDR1 LGHDT, CDR2 YNNKEL (reference sequence). The CDR3 region is CASSQGDSNSPLHF. The CDR3, as DNA: TGTGCCAGCAGCCAAGGCGACAGCAATTCACCCCTCCACTTT.

The gene calls are TRBV6-6 and TRBJ1-2, with 10 bases identical to TRBD1. Germline assignment: CDR1 MNHNY and CDR2 SVGAGI (reference sequence). The length of the CDR3 is 11 residues. J was trimmed by 6 bases and V by 10 bases; bases with no gene match: 2. Written as DNA, the CDR3 is TGTGCCATCGGGACAGGGGATGGCTACACCTTC. Protein sequence: CAIGTGDGYTF.

The chain links TRBV4-1 to TRBJ2-7; D may be TRBD2 (5 bases). The CDR3 runs to 15 residues. The germline gives CDR1 MGHRA, CDR2 YSYEKL. V lost 3 bases and J lost 8, with 20 bases in between. The CDR3 nucleotides are TGCGCCAGCAGCCATAAGTTGGAGGAGAGGGTCAAGCAGTACTTC. This encodes CASSHKLEERVKQYF.

The chain combines TRBV5-1 with TRBJ1-1; D remains unclear. CDR1 is SGHRS, CDR2 YFSETQ, per germline. The CDR3 loop spans 13 amino acids. The V gene lost 0 bases and the J gene lost 1 base, with 4 bases spanning the gap. CDR3: CASSLERNTEAFF. The CDR3 nucleotides are TGCGCCAGCAGCTTGGAGAGGAACACTGAAGCTTTCTTT.